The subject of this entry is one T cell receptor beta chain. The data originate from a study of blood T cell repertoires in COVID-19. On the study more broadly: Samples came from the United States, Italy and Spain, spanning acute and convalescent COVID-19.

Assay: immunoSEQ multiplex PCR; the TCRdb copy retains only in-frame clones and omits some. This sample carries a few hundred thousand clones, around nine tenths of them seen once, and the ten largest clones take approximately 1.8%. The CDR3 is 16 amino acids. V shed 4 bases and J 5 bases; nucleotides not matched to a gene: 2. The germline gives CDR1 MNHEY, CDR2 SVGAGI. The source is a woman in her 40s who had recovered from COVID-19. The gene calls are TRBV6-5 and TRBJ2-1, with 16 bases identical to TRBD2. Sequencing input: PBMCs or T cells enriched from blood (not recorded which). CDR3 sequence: CASSWGLAGGNNEQFF. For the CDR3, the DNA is TGTGCCAGCAGTTGGGGACTAGCGGGAGGGAACAATGAGCAGTTCTTC.